These 24 T cell receptor beta chains originate from one sample sequenced in a study of control samples from healthy donors and cancer patients. Here immunoSEQ multiplex PCR was the method, and the copy in TCRdb shows in-frame clones only, minus some. The sample records roughly 150,000 clones, around 88% being singletons. Sequencing was carried out using blood. The receptors shown here come from a man aged 18 to 29 in good health.

This clone was found a few times. The chain links TRBV4-2 to TRBJ1-1; D is undetermined. CDR1 is LGHNA, CDR2 YNFKEQ, per germline. V was clipped by 0 bases and J by 1 base, with 6 bases between them. The CDR3 has 14 amino acids. DNA for the CDR3: TGTGCCAGCAGCCAAGATACGGGGAACACTGAAGCTTTCTTT. Protein product: CASSQDTGNTEAFF.

The V call is TRBV18, the J call TRBJ1-4; maybe TRBD1 (6 bases). The germline V and J ends were trimmed by 6 bases and 7 bases, with 21 bases remaining between them. The CDR3 extends over 16 amino acids. Germline CDR1 reads KGHSH; CDR2 reads LQKENI. The CDR3 here is CASSSTRGGRGEKLFF. CDR3 sequence (DNA): TGTGCCAGCTCGTCTACCCGGGGGGGGCGAGGTGAAAAACTGTTTTTT.

The J gene is TRBJ1-2, the V gene TRBV6-8, with D perhaps TRBD1 (5 bases). This CDR3 contains 16 residues. The germline gives CDR1 MNHGY, CDR2 SAAAGT. The V end lost 5 bases, the J end lost 2 bases, and 18 bases lay between the germline ends. This CDR3 is CASSNPGGQGNYGYTF. DNA of the CDR3: TGTGCCAGCAGTAACCCCGGAGGTCAGGGCAACTATGGCTACACCTTC.

The V gene is TRBV19, the J gene TRBJ2-7; 8 bases line up with TRBD1. The J segment lost 2 bases and the V segment lost 3 bases, leaving 9 bases of the junction unmatched. The CDR3 runs 16 residues. The germline V gene encodes CDR1 LNHDA and CDR2 SQIVND (reference sequence). CDR3 nucleotide sequence: TGTGCCAGTAGTATGATGGGGGCAGGGGGCCCCTACGAGCAGTACTTC. It specifies CASSMMGAGGPYEQYF.

The J gene is TRBJ1-2, the V gene TRBV6-7; D is unclear. TRBV6-7 is an ORF for which the function is uncertain. There are 13 residues in the CDR3. V gave up 2 bases and J gave up 4 bases, with 8 bases separating them. CDR3 DNA sequence: TGTGCCAGCAGTTACGGGCAGTTCTATGGCTACACCTTC. Its translation is CASSYGQFYGYTF.

The CDR3 DNA reads TGTGCCAGCACCCGGGACAGGATGGATTCACCCCTCCACTTT. This sequence encodes CASTRDRMDSPLHF. This chain uses TRBV7-8 with TRBJ1-6; 8 bases are a match to TRBD1. The CDR3 runs 14 residues. Germline CDR1 SGHVS, CDR2 FQNEAQ. Losses at the gene ends were 7 bases for V and 8 bases for J; bases not matched to a gene: 7.

V gene TRBV9 combines with J gene TRBJ1-1; tentatively, D is TRBD1 (6 bases). Deletions cut 3 bases from V and 5 bases from J, with 17 bases between. Per germline, CDR1 SGDLS and CDR2 YYNGEE. The CDR3 has 15 residues. For the CDR3, the DNA is TGTGCCAGCAGCGGGTCCAGTGGGGGCAAAACTGAAGCTTTCTTT. This sequence encodes CASSGSSGGKTEAFF.

This rearrangement joins TRBV5-1 to TRBJ2-7; 7 nucleotides line up with TRBD1. The J segment lost 0 bases and the V segment lost 4 bases, leaving 7 bases of the junction unmatched. In germline, CDR1 is SGHRS, CDR2 YFSETQ. This CDR3 comprises 15 residues. The CDR3 region is CASSPGTAGSYEQYF. CDR3 DNA sequence: TGCGCCAGCAGCCCGGGGACAGCTGGCTCCTACGAGCAGTACTTC.

V usage is TRBV7-2 and J usage is TRBJ2-5; D is uncertain. Germline CDR1 is SGHTA and CDR2 is FQGNSA. V was clipped by 7 bases and J by 2 bases, with 11 bases between them. This CDR3 spans 13 amino acids. The chain's CDR3 is CASTPNRQETQYF. The CDR3 DNA is TGTGCCAGCACCCCTAACCGACAAGAGACCCAGTACTTC. The full variable domain, its missing parts supplied by reference TRBV7-2 and TRBJ2-5, is GAGVSQSPSNKVTEKGKDVELRCDPISGHTALYWYRQSLGQGLEFLIYFQGNSAPDKSGLPSDRFSAERTGGSVSTLTIQRTQQEDSAVYLCASTPNRQETQYFGPGTRLLVL.

This clone was seen more than once but under ten times. This rearrangement joins TRBV15 to TRBJ1-5, with D unclear. This CDR3 is built from 17 residues. Germline V gene sequence: CDR1 LNHNV, CDR2 YYDKDF (reference sequence). Trimming took 3 bases from V and 0 from J, leaving 15 bases between them. DNA for the CDR3: TGTGCCACCAGCAGTTTTGTGGGCCCTTATAGCAATCAGCCCCAGCATTTT. Encoded protein: CATSSFVGPYSNQPQHF.

This rearrangement joins TRBV2 to TRBJ2-1; 8 nucleotides agree with TRBD2. The trim removed 6 bases at V and 3 bases at J, leaving 4 bases unmatched. Germline V gene lookup returns CDR1 SNHLY and CDR2 FYNNEI. This CDR3 is 14 amino acids long. CDR3 amino acids: CASRDSGGYNEQFF. DNA of the CDR3: TGTGCCAGCAGGGACAGCGGGGGCTACAATGAGCAGTTCTTC.

This clone was observed once. CDR3 sequence reads: CAWSGSGGFHYEQYF. The CDR3 nucleotides are TGTGCCTGGAGCGGTTCCGGGGGTTTCCACTACGAGCAGTACTTC. The chain uses TRBV30 and TRBJ2-7, with a possible D match to TRBD2 (6 bases). CDR1 GTSNPN and CDR2 SVGIG come from the germline V gene (reference sequence). Trimming pared 3 bases from V and 3 bases from J, leaving 18 bases between. There are 15 residues in the CDR3.

This chain connects TRBV7-3 to TRBJ1-4; no clear D. The ends were cut back, 7 bases at V and 8 bases at J, with 14 bases in the middle. This CDR3 is 13 amino acids long. Germline V gene sequence: CDR1 SGHTA, CDR2 FQGTGA. The CDR3: CASTRQTGEKLFF. The CDR3 DNA sequence: TGTGCCAGCACCCGTCAGACGGGGGAAAAACTGTTTTTT. The whole variable domain, remainder taken from reference TRBV7-3 and TRBJ1-4, is GAGVSQTPSNKVTEKGKYVELRCDPISGHTALYWYRQSLGQGPEFLIYFQGTGAADDSGLPNDRFFAVRPEGSVSTLKIQRTERGDSAVYLCASTRQTGEKLFFGSGTQLSVL.

The gene calls are TRBV7-2 and TRBJ2-5; D unresolved. CDR3 length: 16 amino acids. Trimming left V 5 bases short and J 4 bases short, with 20 bases between. Per germline, CDR1 SGHTA and CDR2 FQGNSA. The CDR3 sequence is CASSPNFGGLGETQYF. In DNA, the CDR3 is TGTGCCAGCAGCCCGAACTTCGGCGGCCTCGGAGAGACCCAGTACTTC.

This clone was recorded at least ten times. The chain is built from TRBV3-1 (or the pseudogene TRBV3-2) and TRBJ1-6; TRBD1 is a possible D gene (5 bases). In germline, CDR1 is LGHDT, CDR2 YNNKEL (reference sequence). Deletions cut 4 bases from V and 9 bases from J, with 16 bases between. There are 15 residues in the CDR3. CDR3 sequence (DNA): TGTGCCAGCAGCCCCTTCGCCGCAGGGAGTTCACCCCTCCACTTT. The encoded protein is CASSPFAAGSSPLHF.

This rearrangement joins TRBV4-1 to TRBJ1-1, with D unclear. CDR3 length: 17 amino acids. The germline V and J ends were trimmed by 0 bases and 1 base, with 15 bases remaining between them. Germline loops: CDR1 MGHRA, CDR2 YSYEKL. The CDR3 spells CASSQDRIGQPNTEAFF. CDR3 in DNA: TGCGCCAGCAGCCAAGATCGTATAGGTCAACCGAACACTGAAGCTTTCTTT.

The rearrangement joins TRBV7-6 to TRBJ2-2; TRBD1 matches at 7 bases. Per germline, CDR1 SGHVS and CDR2 FNYEAQ. The J segment lost 6 bases and the V segment lost 5 bases, leaving 6 bases of the junction unmatched. This CDR3 contains 14 residues. CDR3 bases: TGTGCCAGCAGCCTTAACAGGGGCTCCGGGGAGCTGTTTTTT. Protein: CASSLNRGSGELFF.

V and J are TRBV30 and TRBJ1-2, with a possible D match to TRBD1 (6 bases). Germline assignment: CDR1 GTSNPN and CDR2 SVGIG (reference sequence). The CDR3 covers 13 residues. Trimming shortened V by 3 bases and J by 3 bases, and 11 bases separated the two germline ends. The chain's CDR3 is CAWSARGDYGYTF. The CDR3 region has the DNA TGTGCCTGGAGCGCCAGGGGCGACTATGGCTACACCTTC.

V gene TRBV6-4 combines with J gene TRBJ2-1; 9 nucleotides match TRBD2. Losses at the gene ends were 4 bases for V and 4 bases for J; bases not matched to a gene: 5. Germline values: CDR1 MRHNA, CDR2 SNTAGT. CDR3 length: 15 residues. The DNA of the CDR3 is TGTGCCAGCAGTGTCTCTAGCGGGGCTTACAATGAGCAGTTCTTC. Translated: CASSVSSGAYNEQFF.

The V gene is TRBV3-1 (or the pseudogene TRBV3-2), the J gene TRBJ1-1; D possibly corresponds to TRBD1 (5 bases). This CDR3 is 15 amino acids long. Trimming pared 0 bases from V and 1 base from J, leaving 9 bases between. Germline CDR1 LGHDT, CDR2 YNNKEL (reference sequence). This chain's CDR3 is CASSQDGGRNTEAFF. Here the CDR3 DNA reads TGTGCCAGCAGCCAAGACGGGGGAAGGAACACTGAAGCTTTCTTT.

The chain is built from TRBV13 and TRBJ2-7; 8 bases fit TRBD1. Looked up from germline, CDR1 is PRHDT and CDR2 is FYEKMQ (reference sequence). The CDR3 consists of 14 residues. V lost 5 bases to trimming and J lost 6 bases; unmatched junction nucleotides: 9. This CDR3 reads CASSIRTGSVEQYF. In DNA, the CDR3 is TGTGCCAGCAGCATACGGACAGGGTCTGTCGAGCAGTACTTC.

V usage is TRBV7-4 and J usage is TRBJ2-7; TRBD1 aligns across 9 bases. After removal of 5 bases from V and 5 bases from J, the junction contained 7 bases not matched to a gene. CDR1 is SGHVT and CDR2 is SQSDAQ in the germline V gene. The CDR3 is 14 amino acids. Here the CDR3 DNA reads TGTGCCAGCAGCCACCGACAGGGGGGGGACGAGCAGTACTTC. Residues: CASSHRQGGDEQYF.

This clone came up once. The rearrangement uses TRBV6-5 and TRBJ2-3, with 8 bases fitting TRBD2. CDR3 length equals 13 residues. The V segment lost 4 bases and the J segment 6 bases; nucleotides outside the gene matches: 3. From germline, CDR1 is MNHEY and CDR2 SVGAGI. The CDR3 DNA reads as TGTGCCAGCAGTTCGGGGGGGCTCGATACGCAGTATTTT. It is translated as CASSSGGLDTQYF.

This chain uses TRBV3-1 (or the pseudogene TRBV3-2) with TRBJ2-7, with 9 bases that match TRBD1. After removal of 0 bases from V and 4 bases from J, the junction contained 7 bases not matched to a gene. The CDR3 length is 16 residues. The germline V gene encodes CDR1 LGHDT and CDR2 YNNKEL (reference sequence). CDR3 sequence (DNA): TGTGCCAGCAGCCAAGATCAGGGACAGGGTTTATACGAGCAGTACTTC. This translates into CASSQDQGQGLYEQYF.